What follows is one TCR beta chain and its context. Its binding antigen is unknown. No qualities accompany the bases; no much larger clone lies one base away. Other DNA sequences of this sample code for an identical CDR3. The CDR3 spans 10 residues, from the cysteine through the phenylalanine. The CDR3 DNA has 30 bases and is translated from base 1. V is cut by 4 bases and J by 7 bases, and the space between the germline ends is 5 bases. According to the germline V gene, CDR1 reads SQVTM and CDR2 reads ANQGSEA. CD8 naive samples consisted of CD45RO-negative cells that were positively selected for CCR7, yielding a CD45RA+CCR7+ population without TemRA cells. The donors were healthy, HIV-negative adults with no recently reported acute infections or vaccinations. Every donor was a Caucasian adult living in Nashville, Tennessee, USA. After blood collection by leukapheresis, PBMCs were isolated using Ficoll-Histopaque density gradient centrifugation and then cryopreserved in the vapor phase of liquid nitrogen. Analytical flow cytometry was used to check the purity and quantity of each magnetically sorted T cell population. Genomic DNA was isolated from each sorted fraction and quantified by UV absorbance on a Nanodrop 2000c.

Using the deep immunoSEQ assay, TCR CDR3 regions were amplified from genomic DNA by multiplex PCR. For each cell subset, the extracted genomic DNA was distributed evenly across all wells of several immunoSEQ 96-well plates, and each plate served as one replicate. Each replicate PCR for sorted subsets received 200 ng genomic DNA, equal to roughly 30,000 T cell genomes. Purified libraries were measured with a Qubit 3.0 fluorometer, size-checked on a Bioanalyzer 2100, and measured again with the KAPA Library Quantification kit. A separate single-read 150-cycle Illumina NextSeq 550 flow cell was used to sequence each immunoSEQ 96-well plate. In the source study's methods: Because the immunoSEQ output held only junctional sequences and lacked quality scores, the filtering could not match the filtering applied to full-length reads. Sequences were annotated with PyIR, a Python wrapper for IgBLAST v1.9, using IMGT germline references to assign V/J genes and CDR3. Reads with weak V/J assignments (E-value above 1e-6), missing CDR3, stop codons, out-of-frame junctions, or ambiguous translated residues were removed. V3J clonotypes were defined as sequences sharing the same inferred V gene, J gene, and CDR3 amino acid sequence. The percentage overlap between two repertoires was calculated by dividing the number of shared unique clonotypes by the size of the smaller repertoire. RTK rarefaction, the Chao1 estimator, and Recon v2.1 estimates of unobserved clonotypes were used to assess repertoire richness. Generation probabilities for all TCRbeta clonotypes obtained by the gDNA method from several donors were computed using OLGA. TCRdb retrieved this table from immuneACCESS and kept in-frame rearrangements only. Not all clones are present; in checked studies, unresolved V genes account for under half, and no reason is known for the remainder. V, J and clone size were drawn from that table, and D and trimming were deduced from the DNA. This sample is represented by 1.5 million to 2.5 million clones; 85% to 95% of them were singletons. The top ten clonotypes cover 1% to 1.5% of the sample.

The data were obtained in a study of shared clonotypes between healthy human individuals (dated by TCRdb to between 2020 and 2021). A note on the overall study: Three men and two women, aged 18 to 49 years, made up the cohort. Blood TCR repertoires of roughly five healthy adults were deeply sequenced to estimate repertoire size and the extent of clonotype sharing between individuals. Different laboratories and diverse techniques were used to prepare libraries and sequence TCR repertoires, to increase sequencing depth and limit assay-specific biases. For each donor, CD4 naive and CD4 memory were each run on three plates, CD8 naive on two plates, and CD8 memory on one plate. Between about 0.85 and 10 billion PBMCs per donor were obtained by leukapheresis.

The paper's findings and limits, for the study overall: Larger estimated clonotype richness was generally found for naive subsets than for memory subsets. The small number of donors limited the genetic and exposure-history diversity represented. Sampling was limited to blood, and TCR repertoires in tissue likely differ from TCR repertoires in blood. Across a handful of donors, approximately 4.6% of naive CD4, roughly 3.5% of naive CD8, 2.3% of memory CD4, and 0.4% to 0.45% of memory CD8 clonotypes were shared. Pairwise subsampling led to the expectation that sequencing depth would affect the degree of clonotype sharing among donors. Incomplete sequencing was indicated by rarefaction of sorted-subset datasets, despite the large sequencing depth. Clonotypes shared by all four sorted-subset donors showed higher generation probabilities than non-shared clonotypes.

Sequenced material: naive CD8+ T cells sorted from blood. The sample's cell subset or site label, decoded: CD45RA+CCR7+. In this chain, TRBV29-1 is recombined with TRBJ2-1; confidence is insufficient to name the D gene. The sequence derives from a man aged 18 to 29 in good health. The CDR3 region has the sequence CSVAGNEQFF. The DNA is as follows: TGCAGCGTTGCTGGGAATGAGCAGTTCTTC.